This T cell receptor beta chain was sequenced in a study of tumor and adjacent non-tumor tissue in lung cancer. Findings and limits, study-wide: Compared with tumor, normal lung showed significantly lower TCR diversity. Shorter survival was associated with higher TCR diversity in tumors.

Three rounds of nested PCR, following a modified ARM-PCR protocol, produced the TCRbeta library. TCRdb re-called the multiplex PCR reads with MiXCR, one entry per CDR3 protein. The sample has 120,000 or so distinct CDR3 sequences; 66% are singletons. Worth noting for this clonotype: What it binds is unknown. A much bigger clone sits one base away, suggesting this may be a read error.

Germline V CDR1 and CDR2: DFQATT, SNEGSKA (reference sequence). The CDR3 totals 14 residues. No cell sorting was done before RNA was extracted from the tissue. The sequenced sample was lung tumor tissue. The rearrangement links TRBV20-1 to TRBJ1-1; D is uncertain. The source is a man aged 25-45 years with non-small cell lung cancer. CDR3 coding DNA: TGCGGTGCCCGCCGCCTAGGGTTGGACACTGAAGCTTTCTTT. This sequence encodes CGARRLGLDTEAFF.